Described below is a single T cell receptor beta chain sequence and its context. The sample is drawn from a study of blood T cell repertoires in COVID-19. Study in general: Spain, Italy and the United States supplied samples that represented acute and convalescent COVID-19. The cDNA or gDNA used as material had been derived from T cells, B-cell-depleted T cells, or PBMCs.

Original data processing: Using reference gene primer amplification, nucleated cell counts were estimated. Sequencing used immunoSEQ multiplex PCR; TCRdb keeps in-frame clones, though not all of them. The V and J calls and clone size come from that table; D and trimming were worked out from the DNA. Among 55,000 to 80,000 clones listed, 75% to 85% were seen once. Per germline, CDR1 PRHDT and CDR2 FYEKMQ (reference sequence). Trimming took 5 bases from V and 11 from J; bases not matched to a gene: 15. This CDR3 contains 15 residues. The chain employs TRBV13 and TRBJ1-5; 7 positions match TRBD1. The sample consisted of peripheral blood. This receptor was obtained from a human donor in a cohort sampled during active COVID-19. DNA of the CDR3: TGTGCCAGCAGCAAGGGGCGATACGACAGGGAGGCCCAGCATTTT. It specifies CASSKGRYDREAQHF.